These 8 T cell receptor beta chains came from one sample sequenced in a study of blood T cells in healthy people across ages. Together with a sample-barcoded 5' primer, a J-beta primer mix was included in a second PCR lasting 7 to 11 cycles. MiXCR was run by TCRdb on the 5' RACE reads, yielding one entry per CDR3 protein. The sample contains about 280,000 distinct CDR3 sequences, 25% to 30% of which appear only once. The specimen was blood. These receptors all come from a woman aged 70-85 years in good health.

This sequence joins TRBV7-9 and TRBJ2-5; D not resolved. The CDR3 extends over 13 amino acids. V was trimmed by 0 bases and J by 7 bases, leaving 9 bases between them. Germline lookup yields CDR1 SEHNR and CDR2 FQNEAQ (reference sequence). The CDR3 DNA reads as TGTGCCAGCAGCTTAGCGGTGTCTGGGACCCAGTACTTC. Protein: CASSLAVSGTQYF.

This clonotype has a handful of counts. This sequence joins TRBV20-1 and TRBJ2-3; D call uncertain. V lost 4 bases and J 4 bases, leaving 9 bases between the germline ends. Germline values: CDR1 DFQATT, CDR2 SNEGSKA (reference sequence). The CDR3 runs 12 residues. The CDR3 is CSAIKESDTQYF. The CDR3 DNA is TGCAGTGCTATCAAGGAATCAGATACGCAGTATTTT.

This clonotype was observed a few times. V is TRBV2 and J is TRBJ2-3, with 8 bases fitting TRBD2. The CDR3 extends over 14 amino acids. V trimming: 7 bases; J trimming: 2 bases; junction bases outside the gene matches: 5. Germline values: CDR1 SNHLY, CDR2 FYNNEI. CDR3 protein: CASKTSGITDTQYF. The CDR3 region has the DNA TGTGCCAGCAAAACTAGCGGAATCACAGATACGCAGTATTTT.

The genes are TRBV5-1 and TRBJ2-7; the match to TRBD1 covers 9 bases. The CDR3 loop spans 15 amino acids. CDR1 is SGHRS and CDR2 is YFSETQ in the germline V gene. V was pared by 1 base and J by 10 bases, with 12 bases of the junction left unmatched. The CDR3 nucleotides read TGCGCCAGCAGCTTGAACCCGGAACAGGGGGCAACTCAGTACTTC. It encodes CASSLNPEQGATQYF.

The chain joins TRBV20-1 to TRBJ2-1; TRBD2 matches 9 bases. Trimming removed 8 bases from V and 9 bases from J; junction bases left unmatched: 11. This CDR3 spans 13 amino acids. CDR1 is DFQATT, CDR2 SNEGSKA, per germline (reference sequence). CDR3 bases: TGCAGTACCTATGGCGGGAGGGCCCCTGAGCAGTTCTTC. The encoded protein is CSTYGGRAPEQFF.

This clonotype was counted a few times. Written as DNA, the CDR3 is TGTGCCAGCAGCCCGACTAGCAGAACCTCCTACAATGAGCAGTTCTTC. It encodes CASSPTSRTSYNEQFF. This chain uses TRBV5-5 with TRBJ2-1; 7 bases match TRBD2. After removal of 4 bases from V and 0 bases from J, the junction contained 7 bases not matched to a gene. Germline V gene lookup returns CDR1 SGHKS and CDR2 YYEKEE (reference sequence). This CDR3 is built from 16 residues. Filled out from reference TRBV5-5 and TRBJ2-1, the complete variable domain reads DAGVTQSPTHLIKTRGQQVTLRCSPISGHKSVSWYQQVLGQGPQFIFQYYEKEERGRGNFPDRFSARQFPNYSSELNVNALLLGDSALYLCASSPTSRTSYNEQFFGPGTRLTVL.

The chain is built from TRBV24-1 and TRBJ2-6, with unresolved D. This CDR3 contains 19 residues. Trimming took 5 bases from V and 0 from J, leaving 19 bases between them. The germline V gene encodes CDR1 KGHDR and CDR2 SFDVKD. The CDR3 sequence is CATSGVGIGQASGANVLTF. DNA for the CDR3: TGTGCCACCAGTGGTGTTGGGATAGGGCAGGCCTCTGGGGCCAACGTCCTGACTTTC.

Written as DNA, the CDR3 is TGTGCCAGCTCCAGAGTCGTGGCGGGGTGGCGAACAGATACGCAGTATTTT. It specifies CASSRVVAGWRTDTQYF. The chain uses TRBV21-1 and TRBJ2-3; the listed D gene, TRBD2, was not tested against the DNA. TRBV21-1 corresponds to a pseudogene. This CDR3 has 17 residues.